Listed here are 24 T cell receptor beta chains from one sample, sequenced in a study of tumor-infiltrating lymphocytes in primary liver carcinoma. Researchers drew blood RNA from unsorted whole blood and extracted germline DNA as well. From approximately 500 ng total RNA, TCR beta cDNA was generated with a primer in the constant region. Slightly modified ARM-PCR served as the procedure for the TCR beta libraries. These libraries came from three rounds of nested multiplex PCR. Forward primers for TRBV1-TRBV30 and a C-beta reverse primer served the first two PCR rounds, at 10 cycles each. TCRdb re-called the multiplex PCR reads through MiXCR, storing one row per CDR3 protein. The sample includes a few hundred thousand distinct CDR3 sequences, approximately 54% of them seen just once. The sequencing sample was made of peripheral blood. The receptors originated from a woman aged 30 to 39 with primary liver carcinoma and hepatitis B virus infection.

Note on this clonotype: A much larger clone is a single base away; this may be a read error. J is TRBJ2-1 and V is TRBV13; D is ambiguous. CDR3 length equals 16 residues. Germline V gene data show CDR1 as PRHDT and CDR2 as FYEKMQ (reference sequence). The CDR3 spells CATSRRQAKAYNEQFF. The CDR3 nucleotides are TGTGCCACCAGCCGACGCCAAGCGAAGGCCTACAATGAGCAGTTCTTC.

The chain recombines TRBV28 with TRBJ1-5; D call uncertain. CDR1 MDHEN and CDR2 SYDVKM come from the germline V gene. The CDR3 totals 12 residues. V was trimmed by 2 bases and J by 11 bases, leaving 10 bases between them. The CDR3 bases are TGTGCCAGCAGTTTAGGTATGGGGACCCAGCATTTT. It specifies CASSLGMGTQHF.

As concerns this clonotype: This may come from a read error, since a much larger clone is one base off. The J gene is TRBJ1-2, the V gene TRBV12-3 or TRBV12-4; 7 bases line up with TRBD1. CDR3 size: 15 residues. The CDR3 spells CVSSLGQVSGYGYTF. CDR3 DNA: TGTGTCAGCAGTTTAGGACAGGTCTCGGGCTATGGCTACACCTTC.

The rearrangement uses TRBV20-1 and TRBJ1-1; a weak D match, TRBD1 (6 bases). The CDR3 runs 14 residues. The V and J ends lost 5 bases and 1 base respectively, with 14 bases between them. Germline-derived CDR1 and CDR2 are DFQATT and SNEGSKA (reference sequence). CDR3 nucleotide sequence: TGCAGTGCTCCTCGCGGACAGCCGAACACTGAAGCTTTCTTT. Amino acid sequence: CSAPRGQPNTEAFF.

This clonotype was detected ten times or more. This chain uses TRBV6-2 or TRBV6-3 with TRBJ2-2; D gene uncertain. Germline CDR1 and CDR2: MNHEY and SVGEGT. With 2 bases removed from V and 1 base from J, the gap between germline ends came to 8 bases. There are 15 residues in the CDR3. DNA of the CDR3: TGTGCCAGCAGTTACCGGACGGTGAACACCGGGGAGCTGTTTTTT. As protein: CASSYRTVNTGELFF.

V gene TRBV11-2 combines with J gene TRBJ1-2; 11 bases map to TRBD1. The germline CDR1 and CDR2 sequences are SGHAT and FQNNGV. The V and J ends lost 7 bases and 6 bases, in that order; junction bases with no gene match: 7. This CDR3 has 14 residues. This CDR3 reads CASNYGQGANGYTF. CDR3 nucleotide sequence: TGTGCCAGCAACTACGGACAGGGGGCCAATGGCTACACCTTC.

The chain recombines TRBV6-1 with TRBJ2-1; tentatively, D is TRBD1 or TRBD2 (5 bases each). The V end was cut by 7 bases, the J end by 8 bases, with 24 bases between. The CDR3 extends over 16 amino acids. The V gene's germline CDR1 is MNHNS and CDR2 SASEGT. Written as DNA, the CDR3 is TGTGCCAGCACCCTCCGGGGCTCCGGATGGTGCGATGAGCAGTTCTTC. Translating gives CASTLRGSGWCDEQFF.

Note on this clonotype: A read error is likely, as this CDR3 ends without the conserved phenylalanine or tryptophan. The rearrangement links TRBV11-2 to TRBJ2-2; possibly TRBD2 for D (6 bases). The CDR3 is made up of 13 amino acids. In germline, CDR1 is SGHAT, CDR2 FQNNGV. The CDR3 DNA follows: TGTGCCAGCAGCTTAGGAGTCACCGGGGGGCTGTTTATT. It translates to CASSLGVTGGLFI.

In this sample, this clonotype turned up a few times. The rearrangement links TRBV12-3 or TRBV12-4 to TRBJ2-7; 14 nucleotides agree with TRBD2. This CDR3 has 16 residues. The trim removed 5 bases at V and 5 bases at J, leaving 8 bases unmatched. The CDR3 loop reads CASSPTSGRASDEQYF. In DNA, the CDR3 is TGTGCCAGCAGTCCGACTAGCGGGAGGGCCAGCGACGAGCAGTACTTC.

A word on this clonotype: This likely comes from a read error, as the CDR3 has no conserved phenylalanine or tryptophan at its end. The DNA is omitted, as the CDR3 cannot be located on it reliably, and the CDR3 follows TCRdb's listing. The gene calls are TRBV13 and TRBJ1-1; the D call in the table, TRBD1, was not verified against the DNA. The V gene's germline CDR1 is PRHDT and CDR2 FYEKMQ (reference sequence). Counting both end residues, the CDR3 totals 17 amino acids. This CDR3 is CVGSLGGFGIGGTEAFI.

Regarding this clonotype: One junction end disagrees with the germline gene, perhaps due to a read error. V and J are TRBV6-1 and TRBJ2-1, with D tentatively TRBD2 (6 bases). Per germline, CDR1 MNHNS and CDR2 SASEGT. This CDR3 contains 15 residues. CDR3 sequence (DNA): TGTGCCAGCAGTAAACTAGCAGGAGCCTACAATGAGCAGTCCTTC. Translation gives CASSKLAGAYNEQSF.

This clonotype was recorded a few times. This chain uses TRBV5-4 with TRBJ2-7; TRBD2 is a possible D gene (5 bases). The ends were cut back, 5 bases at V and 3 bases at J, with 15 bases in the middle. The CDR3 is 14 residues long. Germline V gene data show CDR1 as SGHNT and CDR2 as YYREEE (reference sequence). The CDR3 loop is CASRAAGRGYEQYF. The CDR3 nucleotides read TGTGCCAGCAGGGCCGCAGGCCGGGGCTACGAGCAGTACTTC.

This clonotype was counted at least ten times. This chain uses TRBV6-1 with TRBJ2-3; 7 positions agree with TRBD2. Germline lookup yields CDR1 MNHNS and CDR2 SASEGT. This CDR3 has 14 amino acids. V shed 4 bases, J shed 5 bases, and the junction held 6 bases outside the gene matches. The CDR3: CASSAGTKKDTQYF. In DNA, the CDR3 is TGTGCCAGCAGTGCCGGGACTAAAAAAGATACGCAGTATTTT.

The rearrangement links TRBV14 to TRBJ2-1, with D unresolved. The CDR3 is 17 amino acids. The V and J ends lost 1 base and 9 bases respectively, with 22 bases between them. Germline CDR1 reads SGHDN; CDR2 reads FVKESK. The CDR3: CASSQAGWSLRGGEQFF. The DNA for the CDR3 is TGTGCCAGCAGCCAAGCAGGATGGAGTCTACGTGGTGGTGAGCAGTTCTTC.

This chain joins TRBV12-3 or TRBV12-4 and TRBJ2-7, with 11 bases fitting TRBD1. This CDR3 has 15 residues. Losses at the gene ends were 2 bases for V and 3 bases for J; bases not matched to a gene: 3. The CDR3 sequence: CASSLRGTGGYEQYF. Here the CDR3 DNA reads TGTGCCAGCAGTTTAAGGGGGACAGGGGGCTACGAGCAGTACTTC.

This clonotype occurred once. The V call is TRBV6-1, the J call TRBJ1-1; D unclear. Looked up from germline, CDR1 is MNHNS and CDR2 is SASEGT. The CDR3 spans 14 residues. V lost 6 bases to trimming and J lost 1 base, with 12 bases between them. The DNA of the CDR3 is TGTGCCAGCAGCTCCCGGAGGTCGAACACTGAAGCTTTCTTT. Translated, it gives CASSSRRSNTEAFF.

This clonotype was recorded many times. This sequence joins TRBV11-2 and TRBJ2-1, with D maybe TRBD1 (5 bases). Germline values: CDR1 SGHAT, CDR2 FQNNGV. This CDR3 has 13 amino acids. Deletions cut 6 bases from V and 10 bases from J, with 16 bases between. CDR3 nucleotide sequence: TGTGCCAGCAGTTCAGGATTCACAGGCGAGCAGTTCTTC. The encoded protein is CASSSGFTGEQFF.

Of note for this clonotype: Sequence at one end of the junction differs from germline and may be a read error. The V gene is TRBV6-5, the J gene TRBJ2-2; D is perhaps TRBD2 (5 bases). This CDR3 is built from 15 residues. Germline V gene lookup returns CDR1 MNHEY and CDR2 SVGAGI. CDR3 sequence: CASSSQLLGPGELLF. The CDR3 DNA reads as TGTGCCAGCAGTTCACAACTTTTAGGGCCCGGGGAGCTGTTGTTT.

Turning to this clonotype: A clone one base away is much larger, so this may be a read error. This chain connects TRBV4-1 to TRBJ2-1; D unclear. Looked up from germline, CDR1 is MGHRA and CDR2 is YSYEKL. V lost 1 base to trimming and J lost 10 bases, with 14 bases between them. CDR3 size: 14 residues. CDR3 nucleotides: TGCGCCAGCAGCCAAGGGGTCGCTGCGTACGAGCAGTTCTTC. It specifies CASSQGVAAYEQFF.

Worth noting for this clonotype: This CDR3 fails to terminate in the conserved phenylalanine or tryptophan, so it likely reflects a read error. The V gene is TRBV29-1, the J gene TRBJ2-5, with TRBD2 identical over 8 bases. Germline CDR1 reads SQVTM; CDR2 reads ANQGSEA. The J segment lost 1 base and the V segment lost 5 bases, leaving 6 bases of the junction unmatched. This CDR3 is 14 amino acids long. The CDR3 loop is CSVRTSRTQETQYL. CDR3 nucleotide sequence: TGCAGCGTTCGGACTAGCAGAACCCAAGAGACCCAGTACCTC.

This clonotype was detected a few times. The gene calls are TRBV14 and TRBJ2-1, with 7 bases identical to TRBD1. Looked up from germline, CDR1 is SGHDN and CDR2 is FVKESK. The ends lost 3 bases at V and 7 bases at J; junction bases unmatched: 9. The CDR3 is 15 residues long. The CDR3 spells CASSQWTGWGNEQFF. Here the CDR3 DNA reads TGTGCCAGCAGCCAGTGGACAGGTTGGGGGAATGAGCAGTTCTTC.

This clonotype was recorded only once. Here the CDR3 omits its conserved ending phenylalanine or tryptophan, so a read error is the likely source. This chain links TRBV29-1 with TRBJ2-5; 7 bases are shared with TRBD2. The CDR3 loop spans 13 amino acids. The V and J ends lost 8 bases and 4 bases, in that order; junction bases with no gene match: 10. Looked up from germline, CDR1 is SQVTM and CDR2 is ANQGSEA. CDR3 region: CSTGGTGGETQYI. DNA for the CDR3: TGCAGCACCGGGGGGACGGGAGGAGAGACCCAGTACATC.

This clonotype was detected only a few times. V usage is TRBV30 and J usage is TRBJ2-3; D not certain. Deletions cut 1 base from V and 2 bases from J, with 13 bases between. Germline values: CDR1 GTSNPN, CDR2 SVGIG (reference sequence). The CDR3 runs 15 residues. Here the CDR3 DNA reads TGTGCCTGGAGTGCACGGGTGAACCCCACAGATACGCAGTATTTT. Encoded protein: CAWSARVNPTDTQYF.

Note on this clonotype: This may stem from a read error, because a much larger clone lies one nucleotide away. The V gene is TRBV29-1, the J gene TRBJ2-1; the D gene is possibly TRBD1 (6 bases). The CDR3 is 12 residues long. Per germline, CDR1 SQVTM and CDR2 ANQGSEA. The CDR3 coding sequence is TGCAGCGTTGGCAGGGGCAGCAATAAGCAGTTCTTC. Translating it yields CSVGRGSNKQFF.